Sequencing of this T cell receptor (beta chain) was carried out in a study of cytomegalovirus exposure and HLA in healthy donors. Looking at the study overall: The study placed 70% to 90% of its approximately 400 genotyped donors in the Caucasian-associated ancestry cluster.

This CDR3 comprises 16 residues. CDR1 is SGHTS and CDR2 is YDEGEE in the germline V gene. The V and J ends lost 5 bases and 5 bases respectively, with 22 bases between them. Primers included in the PCR were 60 Vbeta and 13 Jbeta primers. Using immunoSEQ multiplex PCR, the repertoire was profiled, and TCRdb retains in-frame clones only, with some absent. This sample carries 150,000 to 200,000 clones, 75% to 85% of them seen once, and the ten largest clones take 6.5%. As concerns this clone: What it binds is not known.

Study findings and constraints: Associated with HLA alleles at 0.05 false discovery rate in a later analysis were 16,951 TCR beta sequences. One variant, a missense change in DCLRE1C, was linked in a later analysis to TCR beta V- and J-gene trimming. The classifier reportedly diagnosed cytomegalovirus status with high specificity and sensitivity.

Sequencing was done on a sample of PBMCs. The clonotype was recovered from a woman aged 50 to 60 in good health and CMV-seropositive. The V and J genes are TRBV5-8 and TRBJ2-5; weak D call: TRBD1 (6 bases). The CDR3 protein is CASSPGVPPRVETQYF. The CDR3 nucleotides are TGTGCCAGCAGTCCAGGGGTGCCCCCCAGAGTTGAGACCCAGTACTTC. The entire variable domain, with the rest obtained from reference TRBV5-8 and TRBJ2-5, is as follows: EAGVTQSPTHLIKTRGQQATLRCSPISGHTSVYWYQQALGLGLQFLLWYDEGEERNRGNFPPRFSGRQFPNYSSELNVNALELEDSALYLCASSPGVPPRVETQYFGPGTRLLVL.